A selection of T cell receptor beta chains follows, all from one sample in a study of shared clonotypes between healthy human individuals. Repertoires were generated with immunoSEQ multiplex PCR, while TCRdb's copy carries only in-frame clones and drops some. This table has under 1 million clones, around 96% appearing once. The specimen was naive CD8+ T cells sorted from blood. The receptor set was obtained from a man aged 25-45 years in good health. Both conserved end residues are part of each CDR3. D genes are given only for firm matches. Size is stated for part of the rows, as once, few or many counts, or as a class when the clone is expanded.

clone_size: .
d_call: TRBD1
j_call: TRBJ2-4
v_call: TRBV11-1
cdr3_aa: CASSARSDLTGMRNIQYF
cdr3_nt: TGTGCCAGCAGCGCGCGTTCCGACTTGACAGGGATGAGGAACATTCAGTACTTC

clone_size: .
d_call: .
j_call: TRBJ1-5
v_call: TRBV5-5
cdr3_aa: CASSLGSQRNQPQHF
cdr3_nt: TGTGCCAGCAGCTTGGGAAGCCAGAGGAATCAGCCCCAGCATTTT

clone_size: .
d_call: .
j_call: TRBJ1-1
v_call: TRBV6-6
cdr3_aa: CASSFGGGAEAFF
cdr3_nt: TGTGCCAGCAGTTTTGGGGGTGGGGCTGAAGCTTTCTTT

clone_size: .
d_call: TRBD2
j_call: TRBJ2-3
v_call: TRBV7-9
cdr3_aa: CASSSSVASGSRTDTQYF
cdr3_nt: TGTGCCAGCAGCTCCTCCGTGGCTAGCGGGAGTCGTACAGATACGCAGTATTTT

clone_size: .
d_call: .
j_call: TRBJ2-3
v_call: TRBV4-3
cdr3_aa: CASSQDGGDTQYF
cdr3_nt: TGCGCCAGCAGCCAAGATGGGGGAGATACGCAGTATTTT

clone_size: few
d_call: TRBD2
j_call: TRBJ2-5
v_call: TRBV5-1
cdr3_aa: CASSLGGTSGPRETQYF
cdr3_nt: TGCGCCAGCAGCTTGGGGGGGACTAGCGGGCCCCGAGAGACCCAGTACTTC

clone_size: .
d_call: .
j_call: TRBJ2-1
v_call: TRBV6-6
cdr3_aa: CASSRRASANNEQFF
cdr3_nt: TGTGCCAGCAGTCGGCGGGCTAGCGCAAACAATGAGCAGTTCTTC

clone_size: .
d_call: TRBD2
j_call: TRBJ2-7
v_call: TRBV29-1
cdr3_aa: CSVEGGGEQYF
cdr3_nt: TGCAGCGTTGAAGGCGGGGGCGAGCAGTACTTC

clone_size: .
d_call: .
j_call: TRBJ2-5
v_call: TRBV7-9
cdr3_aa: CASSWPDFETQYF
cdr3_nt: TGTGCCAGCAGCTGGCCTGATTTCGAGACCCAGTACTTC

clone_size: .
d_call: .
j_call: TRBJ2-7
v_call: TRBV30
cdr3_aa: CAWSVRYAYEQYF
cdr3_nt: TGTGCCTGGAGTGTACGATACGCGTACGAGCAGTACTTC

clone_size: once
d_call: .
j_call: TRBJ2-7
v_call: TRBV27
cdr3_aa: CASSLFRGLRYEQYF
cdr3_nt: TGTGCCAGCAGTTTATTTCGGGGATTGAGGTACGAGCAGTACTTC

clone_size: .
d_call: TRBD2
j_call: TRBJ2-1
v_call: TRBV4-1
cdr3_aa: CASSPRGTSGWNNEQFF
cdr3_nt: TGCGCCAGCAGCCCCCGCGGTACTAGCGGGTGGAACAATGAGCAGTTCTTC

clone_size: .
d_call: .
j_call: TRBJ2-2
v_call: TRBV7-9
cdr3_aa: CASSHPQDYTGELFF
cdr3_nt: TGTGCCAGCAGTCACCCACAGGACTACACCGGGGAGCTGTTTTTT

clone_size: .
d_call: TRBD2
j_call: TRBJ2-1
v_call: TRBV13
cdr3_aa: CASSSRTSGIKGVDEQFF
cdr3_nt: TGTGCCAGCAGCTCAAGGACTAGCGGGATAAAAGGTGTGGATGAGCAGTTCTTC

clone_size: .
d_call: .
j_call: TRBJ2-7
v_call: TRBV29-1
cdr3_aa: CSCVMAGENYEQYF
cdr3_nt: TGCAGCTGTGTGATGGCAGGAGAAAACTACGAGCAGTACTTC

clone_size: .
d_call: .
j_call: TRBJ2-7
v_call: TRBV15
cdr3_aa: CATSRLSKVGEQYF
cdr3_nt: TGTGCCACCAGCAGACTCTCCAAGGTAGGCGAGCAGTACTTC

clone_size: .
d_call: .
j_call: TRBJ1-1
v_call: TRBV14
cdr3_aa: CASSPGLGYGMNTEAFF
cdr3_nt: TGTGCCAGCAGCCCCGGGCTAGGGTATGGGATGAACACTGAAGCTTTCTTT

clone_size: .
d_call: .
j_call: TRBJ1-1
v_call: TRBV29-1
cdr3_aa: CSVEDPRANTEAFF
cdr3_nt: TGCAGCGTTGAAGATCCCAGGGCGAACACTGAAGCTTTCTTT

clone_size: .
d_call: .
j_call: TRBJ1-2
v_call: TRBV15
cdr3_aa: CATSKPRYGYTF
cdr3_nt: TGTGCCACCAGTAAGCCACGATATGGCTACACCTTC

clone_size: .
d_call: .
j_call: TRBJ2-7
v_call: TRBV7-9
cdr3_aa: CASSFSIGSAYEQYF
cdr3_nt: TGTGCCAGCAGCTTTTCGATCGGGAGTGCCTACGAGCAGTACTTC

clone_size: .
d_call: .
j_call: TRBJ2-3
v_call: TRBV7-8
cdr3_aa: CASCQASTDTQYF
cdr3_nt: TGTGCCAGCTGTCAAGCTAGCACAGATACGCAGTATTTT

clone_size: .
d_call: TRBD2
j_call: TRBJ2-3
v_call: TRBV7-8
cdr3_aa: CASSLVGGLGSTDTQYF
cdr3_nt: TGTGCCAGCAGCTTAGTTGGGGGACTAGGTTCCACAGATACGCAGTATTTT

clone_size: .
d_call: .
j_call: TRBJ2-3
v_call: TRBV11-2
cdr3_aa: CASSSAPRGTDTQYF
cdr3_nt: TGTGCCAGCAGCTCAGCTCCTCGGGGTACAGATACGCAGTATTTT

clone_size: .
d_call: .
j_call: TRBJ2-5
v_call: TRBV11-2
cdr3_aa: CASSFPQGFEGETQYF
cdr3_nt: TGTGCCAGCAGCTTCCCCCAGGGGTTTGAGGGAGAGACCCAGTACTTC

clone_size: .
d_call: TRBD2
j_call: TRBJ2-7
v_call: TRBV7-9
cdr3_aa: CASSLGGRANEQYF
cdr3_nt: TGTGCCAGCAGCTTAGGCGGGAGGGCCAACGAGCAGTACTTC

clone_size: .
d_call: .
j_call: TRBJ2-2
v_call: TRBV5-6
cdr3_aa: CASSLSGADPQFDPGELFF
cdr3_nt: TGTGCCAGCAGCCTATCCGGGGCCGACCCTCAGTTCGATCCTGGGGAGCTGTTTTTT

clone_size: .
d_call: TRBD1
j_call: TRBJ2-1
v_call: TRBV15
cdr3_aa: CATSRETGAKTYNEQFF
cdr3_nt: TGTGCCACCAGCAGAGAAACAGGGGCGAAAACGTACAATGAGCAGTTCTTC

clone_size: .
d_call: .
j_call: TRBJ1-1
v_call: TRBV27
cdr3_aa: CASSPGVNTEAFF
cdr3_nt: TGTGCCAGCAGTCCTGGGGTCAACACTGAAGCTTTCTTT

clone_size: .
d_call: TRBD2
j_call: TRBJ2-1
v_call: TRBV5-4
cdr3_aa: CASSLGLAGAYNEQFF
cdr3_nt: TGTGCCAGCAGCTTGGGGCTAGCGGGAGCCTACAATGAGCAGTTCTTC

clone_size: once
d_call: TRBD1
j_call: TRBJ2-5
v_call: TRBV5-1
cdr3_aa: CASSPRSPDRAPQETQYF
cdr3_nt: TGCGCCAGCAGCCCCCGATCCCCGGACAGGGCACCCCAAGAGACCCAGTACTTC

clone_size: .
d_call: .
j_call: TRBJ1-5
v_call: TRBV5-1
cdr3_aa: CASPTARSSNQPQHF
cdr3_nt: TGCGCCAGCCCGACAGCTCGAAGTAGCAATCAGCCCCAGCATTTT

clone_size: .
d_call: TRBD1
j_call: TRBJ1-2
v_call: TRBV28
cdr3_aa: CATEARTGPGGYTF
cdr3_nt: TGTGCCACCGAAGCAAGGACAGGGCCAGGTGGCTACACCTTC

clone_size: .
d_call: .
j_call: TRBJ2-7
v_call: TRBV27
cdr3_aa: CASSLKSSYEQYF
cdr3_nt: TGTGCCAGCAGTCTGAAGAGCTCCTACGAGCAGTACTTC

clone_size: .
d_call: .
j_call: TRBJ2-7
v_call: TRBV5-1
cdr3_aa: CASSLLGTQYEQYF
cdr3_nt: TGCGCCAGCAGCTTGTTGGGGACCCAGTACGAGCAGTACTTC

clone_size: .
d_call: .
j_call: TRBJ2-7
v_call: TRBV29-1
cdr3_aa: CSVDFGYEQYF
cdr3_nt: TGCAGCGTTGATTTCGGCTACGAGCAGTACTTC

clone_size: .
d_call: TRBD1
j_call: TRBJ1-2
v_call: TRBV7-2
cdr3_aa: CASSPTGTANYGYTF
cdr3_nt: TGTGCCAGCAGTCCGACAGGGACGGCTAACTATGGCTACACCTTC

clone_size: .
d_call: .
j_call: TRBJ2-1
v_call: TRBV6-1
cdr3_aa: CASSEGQSSYNEQFF
cdr3_nt: TGTGCCAGCAGTGAGGGACAAAGCTCCTACAATGAGCAGTTCTTC